One and the same sample provided the 14 T cell receptor beta chains below, sequenced in a study of OX40 agonist ivuxolimab in advanced cancers. Only in-frame clones appear in the TCRdb table, and some are missing; sequencing was by immunoSEQ multiplex PCR. The repertoire has roughly 58,000 clones, around 83% of them found once; the top ten carry about 0.65%. The sample in question was CD4+ or CD8+ T cells sorted from blood, obtained in a trial of the OX40 agonist ivuxolimab. Receptors originate from an adult with an advanced solid tumor such as melanoma, head and neck, liver or kidney cancer.

V and J are TRBV5-1 and TRBJ2-1; no clear D. The CDR3 sequence is 13 residues long. Germline lookup yields CDR1 SGHRS and CDR2 YFSETQ. V lost 0 bases and J 7 bases, leaving 8 bases between the germline ends. CDR3 nucleotides: TGCGCCAGCAGCTTGGTTTCTGGTAATGAGCAGTTCTTC. This codes for CASSLVSGNEQFF.

The CDR3 protein is CASSPSRGGPYEQYF. Here the CDR3 DNA reads TGTGCCAGTAGTCCAAGCCGCGGGGGCCCCTACGAGCAGTACTTC. The rearrangement links TRBV19 to TRBJ2-7, with a tentative D call TRBD2 (7 bases). Between the trimmed V and J ends, which lost 5 bases and 2 bases, there was a span of 16 bases. There are 15 residues in the CDR3. The germline gives CDR1 LNHDA, CDR2 SQIVND (reference sequence). Variable domain in full (rest from reference TRBV19 and TRBJ2-7): DGGITQSPKYLFRKEGQNVTLSCEQNLNHDAMYWYRQDPGQGLRLIYYSQIVNDFQKGDIAEGYSVSREKKESFPLTVTSAQKNPTAFYLCASSPSRGGPYEQYFGPGTRLTVT.

The chain recombines TRBV6-5 with TRBJ2-5; D not resolved. V lost 0 bases to trimming and J lost 1 base, with 6 bases between them. Germline-derived CDR1 and CDR2 are MNHEY and SVGAGI. The CDR3 loop spans 14 amino acids. The CDR3 DNA is TGTGCCAGCAGTTACTCGGCCAGCCAAGAGACCCAGTACTTC. Translation: CASSYSASQETQYF.

The V gene is TRBV14, the J gene TRBJ1-6; D is possibly TRBD1 (6 bases). CDR1 is SGHDN and CDR2 is FVKESK in the germline V gene. CDR3 length equals 15 residues. Deletions cut 4 bases from V and 10 bases from J, with 17 bases between. The CDR3 nucleotides are TGTGCCAGCAGCCGTACTGCGGGGGCCGGGTCACCCCTCCACTTT. Its protein product is CASSRTAGAGSPLHF. Combining the CDR3 with reference TRBV14 and TRBJ1-6 gives the whole variable domain EAGVTQFPSHSVIEKGQTVTLRCDPISGHDNLYWYRRVMGKEIKFLLHFVKESKQDESGMPNNRFLAERTGGTYSTLKVQPAELEDSGVYFCASSRTAGAGSPLHFGNGTRLTVT.

The chain links TRBV6-6 to TRBJ1-1; D is possibly TRBD1 (5 bases). Germline CDR1 and CDR2: MNHNY and SVGAGI (reference sequence). This CDR3 contains 14 residues. Trimming stripped 8 bases from V and 0 bases from J, with 13 bases between. DNA of the CDR3: TGTGCCAGCCGTTTGGGGGGGGTGAACACTGAAGCTTTCTTT. This codes for CASRLGGVNTEAFF.

This rearrangement joins TRBV28 to TRBJ1-3; D remains ambiguous. The CDR3 sequence is 11 residues long. V lost 6 bases and J 4 bases, leaving 4 bases between the germline ends. Germline CDR1 MDHEN, CDR2 SYDVKM. The CDR3: CASRRGNTIYF. The CDR3, as DNA: TGTGCCAGCAGGAGGGGAAACACCATATATTTT.

The CDR3 DNA reads as TGTGCCAGCAGCGGACCCTCCTATAATTCACCCCTCCACTTT. It yields the protein CASSGPSYNSPLHF. The chain uses TRBV7-2 and TRBJ1-6; no firm D call. Trimming cost V 5 bases and J 0 bases, with 5 bases left between them. CDR3 length equals 14 residues. CDR1 and CDR2 from the germline V gene are SGHTA and FQGNSA.

The chain's CDR3 is CASSSDTGNYGYTF. The CDR3 bases are TGTGCCAGCTCATCAGATACAGGGAACTATGGCTACACCTTC. The chain combines TRBV18 with TRBJ1-2; tentative D call: TRBD1 (6 bases). V lost 5 bases and J 2 bases, leaving 12 bases between the germline ends. Per the germline V gene, CDR1 is KGHSH and CDR2 is LQKENI. The CDR3 contains 14 residues.

V is TRBV6-5 and J is TRBJ1-6; D is unclear. Germline CDR1 reads MNHEY; CDR2 reads SVGAGI. The V and J ends lost 6 bases and 5 bases respectively, with 11 bases between them. CDR3 length equals 14 residues. The DNA of the CDR3 is TGTGCCAGCAGGCCCGGGGAGAATAATTCACCCCTCCACTTT. Protein product: CASRPGENNSPLHF.

Regarding this clone: The germline gene is not matched at one end of the junction; a read error may be the cause. This chain connects TRBV6-5 to TRBJ2-5, with TRBD2 matching 9 bases. The CDR3 extends over 12 amino acids. CDR1 and CDR2 from the germline V gene are MNHEY and SVGAGI. CDR3 sequence reads: CASSPAGGLPHF. CDR3 sequence (DNA): TGTGCCAGCAGTCCAGCGGGGGGCCTCCCCCACTTC.

The chain couples TRBV7-9 to TRBJ2-3, with a possible D match to TRBD2 (6 bases). Germline-derived CDR1 and CDR2 are SEHNR and FQNEAQ (reference sequence). V was clipped by 5 bases and J by 0 bases, with 9 bases between them. There are 14 residues in the CDR3. DNA for the CDR3: TGTGCCAGCAGCACCGGGACTAGCACAGATACGCAGTATTTT. This translates into CASSTGTSTDTQYF.

V and J are TRBV23-1 and TRBJ1-2, with TRBD1 matching 7 bases. Being an ORF, TRBV23-1 has a function that is uncertain. J gave up 7 bases and V 8 bases, and 7 bases lay outside the gene matches. This CDR3 has 12 amino acids. The DNA of the CDR3 is TGCGCCAGCGGAACGCCAGGGGGTGGCTACACCTTC. Its protein product is CASGTPGGGYTF.

The rearrangement joins TRBV4-2 to TRBJ1-1; maybe TRBD1 (5 bases). Trimming cost V 0 bases and J 4 bases, with 9 bases left between them. CDR3 length: 14 amino acids. Germline CDR1 and CDR2: LGHNA and YNFKEQ. CDR3 protein: CASSQDGGGTEAFF. The CDR3 nucleotides are TGTGCCAGCAGCCAAGACGGGGGTGGCACTGAAGCTTTCTTT.

DNA for the CDR3: TGTGCCAGCTCACCACCTGACAGGGGGAACACCGGGGAGCTGTTTTTT. It yields the protein CASSPPDRGNTGELFF. The chain joins TRBV18 to TRBJ2-2; TRBD1 aligns across 8 bases. Trimming cost V 0 bases and J 1 base; bases outside gene matches: 1. The germline CDR1 and CDR2 sequences are KGHSH and LQKENI. This CDR3 region has 16 residues.